These T cell receptor beta chains were read from a single sample in a study of T cells in Graves' hyperthyroidism and ophthalmopathy. TCRdb reanalysed the multiplex PCR reads using MiXCR and keeps one entry per CDR3 protein. This table holds approximately 400,000 distinct CDR3 sequences, around 16% found once. Sequences were obtained from blood. These receptors originate from a woman aged 18-29 years with Graves' hyperthyroidism. The CDR3 runs from the conserved cysteine through the conserved F or W. Fields, in order: CDR3 length, J gene, V gene, clone size, D gene, CDR3 DNA, CDR3 protein. The D gene is left open where the match is weak. Size values are once, few and many counts, or a class for expanded clones, and some rows have none.

17 TRBJ2-2 TRBV2 few - TGTGCCAGCAGTCCTAGTCCGGGGGGCGGGTACACCGGGGAGCTGTTTTTT CASSPSPGGGYTGELFF
13 TRBJ2-4 TRBV6-2/TRBV6-3 - - TGTGCCAGCAGTTGGGTGAAGCGGAACATTCAGTACTTC CASSWVKRNIQYF
13 TRBJ1-1 TRBV12-3/TRBV12-4 many - TGTGCCAGCAGTTCCGGAGGGGCTTTGAGGGCTTTCTTT CASSSGGALRAFF
16 TRBJ1-4 TRBV4-3 - - TGCGCCAGCAGCCATGGTCGTATCGCAACTAATGAAAAACTGTTTTTT CASSHGRIATNEKLFF
14 TRBJ2-7 TRBV15 many TRBD1 TGTGCCACCAGCGAGGACAGGGCACCCTACGAGCAGTACTTC CATSEDRAPYEQYF
16 TRBJ2-3 TRBV19 few TRBD2 TGTGCCAGTAGTATGGCGGCGGGGGGTCCCGCAGATACGCAGTATTTT CASSMAAGGPADTQYF
15 TRBJ1-5 TRBV20-1 - TRBD1 TGCAGTGCTGGGACAGGGCTGGCAAGCAATCAGCCCCAGCATTTT CSAGTGLASNQPQHF
13 TRBJ2-7 TRBV25-1 - - TGTGCCAGCAGTCAAGGGGCGCCTAGGGAGCAGTACTTC CASSQGAPREQYF
16 TRBJ1-4 TRBV6-2/TRBV6-3 few - TGTGCCAGCAGGGCCCCACTACGGACAACTAATGAAAAACTGTTTTTT CASRAPLRTTNEKLFF
14 TRBJ1-1 TRBV3-1 many - TGTGCCAGCAGCCAACATCAGGGAGGGACTGAAGCTTTCTTT CASSQHQGGTEAFF
12 TRBJ2-5 TRBV18 - - TGTGCCAGCTCTCCCCGTCCAGAGACCCAGTACTTC CASSPRPETQYF
16 TRBJ1-2 TRBV11-2 few TRBD1 TGTGCCAGCAGCCAGGATGGGACAGGGGGCAGCTATGGCTACACCTTC CASSQDGTGGSYGYTF
14 TRBJ1-2 TRBV28 many TRBD1 TGTGCCAGCAGCAGGGGGTCATTTAACTATGGCTACACCTTC CASSRGSFNYGYTF
14 TRBJ1-5 TRBV9 few TRBD1 TGTGCCAGCAGCCAGGGGGACGGCTATCAGCCCCAGCATTTT CASSQGDGYQPQHF
14 TRBJ2-5 TRBV6-1 few TRBD2 TGTGCCAGCAGCACTAGCGGGAGGCAAGAGACCCAGTACTTC CASSTSGRQETQYF
17 TRBJ1-3 TRBV3-1 many - TGTGCCAGCAGTCAAGGGTCAGGAGCAAGCTCTGGAAACACCATATATTTT CASSQGSGASSGNTIYF
17 TRBJ2-5 TRBV24-1 many TRBD2 TGTGCCACCAGTGAGCAGACGGGACTAGGTCGCCAAGAGACCCAGTACTTC CATSEQTGLGRQETQYF
13 TRBJ2-1 TRBV12-3/TRBV12-4 many - TGTGCCAGCAGTTTAACCGCGTACAATGAGCAGTTCTTC CASSLTAYNEQFF
14 TRBJ1-5 TRBV4-1 - - TGCGCCAGCAGCCAAATGGGGCCCAATCAGCCCCAGCATTTT CASSQMGPNQPQHF
15 TRBJ1-1 TRBV6-1 - - TGTGCCAGCAGTCTTCGTCCTAATGGGGACACTGAAGCTTTCTTT CASSLRPNGDTEAFF
14 TRBJ2-1 TRBV2 many TRBD2 TGTGCCAGCAGTGAGCTAGCGGGAGACAATGAGCAGTTCTTC CASSELAGDNEQFF
13 TRBJ1-5 TRBV20-1 - - TGCAGTGCAAGGACAGAAAGCAATCAGCCCCAGCATTTT CSARTESNQPQHF
15 TRBJ2-7 TRBV5-1 few - TGCGCCAGCAGGGGGGCGGGGGTTTTTCAATCGGAGCAGTACTTC CASRGAGVFQSEQYF
15 TRBJ2-7 TRBV5-1 many TRBD2 TGCGCCAGCAGCCCGGACAAAGCGGGAGTCTACGAGCAGTACTTC CASSPDKAGVYEQYF
15 TRBJ1-6 TRBV12-3/TRBV12-4 many TRBD1 TGTGCCAGCAGTTCGGGACAGCTAATGAATTCACCCCTCCACTTT CASSSGQLMNSPLHF
12 TRBJ2-5 TRBV20-1 many - TGCAGTGCTAGCGTGTATCAAGAGACCCAGTACTTC CSASVYQETQYF
15 TRBJ1-2 TRBV28 - - TGTGCCAGCAGCCGAGGGACGGAGGGAATCGGTGGCTACACCTTC CASSRGTEGIGGYTF
17 TRBJ1-6 TRBV6-1 - - TGTGCCAGCAGTCCTAGCCGACCTGAGACAGTTAATTCACCCCTCCACTTT CASSPSRPETVNSPLHF
15 TRBJ1-1 TRBV9 - - TGTGCCAGCAGCGTAGGGTCCAGGACGAACACTGAAGCTTTCTTT CASSVGSRTNTEAFF
13 TRBJ1-5 TRBV27 - - TGTGCCAGCAGTTCGGGCCGGGGGTCCCCCCAGCATTTT CASSSGRGSPQHF
12 TRBJ2-7 TRBV7-6 many - TGTGCCAGCAGCTTAGCAGAGGGAGAGCAGTACTTC CASSLAEGEQYF
12 TRBJ1-1 TRBV20-1 many - TGCAGTGTCAAGACAGTGAACACTGAAGCTTTCTTT CSVKTVNTEAFF
14 TRBJ1-2 TRBV6-6 many - TGTGCCAGCAGTTACACCCACAGGGACTCGGGCTACACCTTC CASSYTHRDSGYTF
15 TRBJ1-5 TRBV28 - - TGTGCCAGCAGTGGGACGGCGAGGGACAATCAGCCCCAGCATTTT CASSGTARDNQPQHF
14 TRBJ2-3 TRBV10-3 many TRBD1 TGTGCCATGAGAGGACAGGGTCGCACAGATACGCAGTATTTT CAMRGQGRTDTQYF
13 TRBJ2-5 TRBV29-1 many TRBD1 TGCAGCGTTGGACAGGGGGCGGTGAAGACCCAGTACTTC CSVGQGAVKTQYF
15 TRBJ2-6 TRBV25-1 - - TGTGCCAGCATGGTGGGGGGGGCGGGGGCCAACGTCCTGACTTTC CASMVGGAGANVLTF
16 TRBJ2-1 TRBV29-1 many TRBD2 TGCAGCGTGGGTACTAGCGGCCCCACCGTCTACAATGAGCAGTTCTTC CSVGTSGPTVYNEQFF
15 TRBJ1-2 TRBV12-3/TRBV12-4 many - TGTGCCAGCAGTCGGCGTGTTGGGTCTAACTATGGCTACACCTTC CASSRRVGSNYGYTF
13 TRBJ1-1 TRBV5-6 many TRBD1 TGTGCCAGCAGCACAGGGGGCGCGGATGAAGCTTTCTTT CASSTGGADEAFF
14 TRBJ1-1 TRBV18 few - TGTGCCAGCTCACCACCGCCAGGGAACACTGAAGCTTTCTTT CASSPPPGNTEAFF
16 TRBJ1-1 TRBV5-5 many TRBD1 TGTGCCAGCAGCTTGGGACCCCGACAGGGGAGCACTGAAGCTTTCTTT CASSLGPRQGSTEAFF
16 TRBJ2-7 TRBV3-1 many - TGTGCCAGCAGCCAAGGACCCGGGACAAGAAACTACGAGCAGTACTTC CASSQGPGTRNYEQYF
17 TRBJ2-5 TRBV12-3/TRBV12-4 few TRBD1 TGTGCCAGCAGCCCCCGGCTTGGGACAGGGAACCAAGAGACCCAGTACTTC CASSPRLGTGNQETQYF